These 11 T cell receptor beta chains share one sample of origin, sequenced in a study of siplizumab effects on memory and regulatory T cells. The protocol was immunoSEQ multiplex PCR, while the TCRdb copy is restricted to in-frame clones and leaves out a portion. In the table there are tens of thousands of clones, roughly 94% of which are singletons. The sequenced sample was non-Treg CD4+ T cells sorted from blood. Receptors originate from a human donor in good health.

The CDR3: CSVGLAGVQYF. The CDR3, as DNA: TGCAGCGTTGGACTAGCGGGAGTTCAGTACTTC. The rearrangement uses TRBV29-1 and TRBJ2-4; 12 nucleotides line up with TRBD2. J gave up 11 bases and V 4 bases, and 0 bases lay outside the gene matches. The CDR3 has 11 residues. Germline V CDR1 and CDR2: SQVTM, ANQGSEA.

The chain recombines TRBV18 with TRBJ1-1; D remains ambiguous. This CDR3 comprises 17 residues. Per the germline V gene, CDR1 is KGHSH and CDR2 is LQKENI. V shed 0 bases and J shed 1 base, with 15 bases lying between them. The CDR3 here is CASSPPRRHGTNTEAFF. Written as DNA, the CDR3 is TGTGCCAGCTCACCACCACGTCGTCACGGTACGAACACTGAAGCTTTCTTT.

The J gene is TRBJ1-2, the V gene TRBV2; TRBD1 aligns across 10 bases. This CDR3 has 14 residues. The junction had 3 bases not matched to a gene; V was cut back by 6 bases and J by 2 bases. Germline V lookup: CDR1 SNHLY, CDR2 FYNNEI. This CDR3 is CASRVGQGNYGYTF. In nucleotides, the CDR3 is TGTGCCAGCAGAGTGGGACAGGGGAACTATGGCTACACCTTC.

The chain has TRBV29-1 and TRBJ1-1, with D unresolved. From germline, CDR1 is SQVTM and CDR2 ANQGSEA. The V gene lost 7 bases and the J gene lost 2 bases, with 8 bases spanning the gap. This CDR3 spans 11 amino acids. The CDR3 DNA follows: TGCAGCGCCAACGCAAACACTGAAGCTTTCTTT. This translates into CSANANTEAFF.

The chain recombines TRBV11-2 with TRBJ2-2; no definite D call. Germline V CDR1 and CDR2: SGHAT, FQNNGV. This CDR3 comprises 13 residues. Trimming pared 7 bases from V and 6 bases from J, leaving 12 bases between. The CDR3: CASTGGVAGELFF. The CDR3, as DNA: TGTGCCAGCACTGGTGGGGTCGCCGGGGAGCTGTTTTTT.

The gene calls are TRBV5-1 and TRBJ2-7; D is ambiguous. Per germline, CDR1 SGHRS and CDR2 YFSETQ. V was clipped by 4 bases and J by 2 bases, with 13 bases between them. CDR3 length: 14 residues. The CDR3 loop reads CASSNLHGPYEQYF. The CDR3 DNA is TGCGCCAGCAGCAACCTACACGGCCCCTACGAGCAGTACTTC.

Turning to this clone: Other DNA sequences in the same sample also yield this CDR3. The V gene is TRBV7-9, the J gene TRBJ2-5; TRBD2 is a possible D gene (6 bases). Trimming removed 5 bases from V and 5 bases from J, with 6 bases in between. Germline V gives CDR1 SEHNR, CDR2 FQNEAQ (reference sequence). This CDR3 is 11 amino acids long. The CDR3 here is CASSRGETQYF. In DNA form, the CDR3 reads TGTGCCAGCAGCCGGGGGGAGACCCAGTACTTC.

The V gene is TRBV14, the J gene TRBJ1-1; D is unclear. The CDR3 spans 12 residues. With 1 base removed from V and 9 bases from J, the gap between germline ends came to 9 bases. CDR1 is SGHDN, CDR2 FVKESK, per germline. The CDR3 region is CASSQARRQAFF. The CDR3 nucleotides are TGTGCCAGCAGCCAAGCGAGACGGCAAGCTTTCTTT.

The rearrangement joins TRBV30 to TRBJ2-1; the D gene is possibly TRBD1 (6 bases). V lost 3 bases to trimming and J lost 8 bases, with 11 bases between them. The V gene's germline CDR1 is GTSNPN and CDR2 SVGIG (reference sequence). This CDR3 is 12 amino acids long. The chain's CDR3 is CAWSPEGDEQFF. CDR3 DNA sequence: TGTGCCTGGAGCCCCGAGGGGGATGAGCAGTTCTTC.

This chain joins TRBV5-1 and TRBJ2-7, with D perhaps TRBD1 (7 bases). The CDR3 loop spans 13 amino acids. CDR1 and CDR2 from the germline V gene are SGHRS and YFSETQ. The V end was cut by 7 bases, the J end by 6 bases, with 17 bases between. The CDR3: CASGVEQGGEQYF. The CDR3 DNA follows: TGCGCCAGCGGCGTTGAGCAGGGGGGCGAGCAGTACTTC. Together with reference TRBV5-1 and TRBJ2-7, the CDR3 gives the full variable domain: KAGVTQTPRYLIKTRGQQVTLSCSPISGHRSVSWYQQTPGQGLQFLFEYFSETQRNKGNFPGRFSGRQFSNSRSEMNVSTLELGDSALYLCASGVEQGGEQYFGPGTRLTVT.

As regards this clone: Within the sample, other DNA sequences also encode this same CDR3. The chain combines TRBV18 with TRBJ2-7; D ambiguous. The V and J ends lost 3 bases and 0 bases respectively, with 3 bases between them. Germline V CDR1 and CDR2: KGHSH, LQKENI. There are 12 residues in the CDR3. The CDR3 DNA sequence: TGTGCCAGCTCACCCAACTCCTACGAGCAGTACTTC. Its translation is CASSPNSYEQYF.